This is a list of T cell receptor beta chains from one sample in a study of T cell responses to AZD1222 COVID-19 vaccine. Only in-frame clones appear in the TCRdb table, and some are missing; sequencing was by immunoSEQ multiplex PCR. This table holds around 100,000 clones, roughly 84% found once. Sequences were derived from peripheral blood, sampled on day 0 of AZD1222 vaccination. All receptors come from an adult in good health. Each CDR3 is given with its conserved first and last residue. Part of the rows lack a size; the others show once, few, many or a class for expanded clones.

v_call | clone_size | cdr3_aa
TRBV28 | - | CASRGDRGPAYYGYTF
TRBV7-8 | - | CASSLGLGAGSGANVLTF
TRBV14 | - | CASSHRVENSPLHF
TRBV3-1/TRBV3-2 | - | CASSQEGQGAYSPLHF
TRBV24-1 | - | CATSRTAEGNQPQHF
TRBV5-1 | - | CASSLVASGGYTF
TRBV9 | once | CASSVGASTNEKLFF
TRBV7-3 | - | CASSLSGRSTDTQYF
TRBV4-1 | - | CASSPGLASDEQYF
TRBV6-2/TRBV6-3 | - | CASSPTGNYGYTF
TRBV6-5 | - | CASSYSSGNGELFF
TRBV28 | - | CASSLSGYGYTF
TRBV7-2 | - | CASSLEQGTEAFF
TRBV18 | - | CASSPQGQASYGYTF
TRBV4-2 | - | CASSQSGTGTDTQYF
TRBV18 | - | CASSPGSYEQYF
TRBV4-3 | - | CASSQDGGGSYNEQFF
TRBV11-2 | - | CASSLLREQYF
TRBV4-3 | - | CASSQEEDSRTDTQYF
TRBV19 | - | CASSKWGNEAFF
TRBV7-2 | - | CASSRQVGYGYTF
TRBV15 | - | CATSSGLITDTQYF